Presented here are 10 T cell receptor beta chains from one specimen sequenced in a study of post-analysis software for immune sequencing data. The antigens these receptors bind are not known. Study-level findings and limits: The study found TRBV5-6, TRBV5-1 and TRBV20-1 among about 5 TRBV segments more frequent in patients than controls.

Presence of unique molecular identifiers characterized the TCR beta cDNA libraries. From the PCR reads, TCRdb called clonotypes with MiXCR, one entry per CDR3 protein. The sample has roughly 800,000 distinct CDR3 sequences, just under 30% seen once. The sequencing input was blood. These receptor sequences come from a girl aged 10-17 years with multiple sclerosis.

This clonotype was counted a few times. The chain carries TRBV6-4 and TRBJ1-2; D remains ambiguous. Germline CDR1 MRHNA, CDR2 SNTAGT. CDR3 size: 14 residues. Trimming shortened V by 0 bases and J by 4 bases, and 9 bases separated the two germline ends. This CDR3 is CASSDSETSYGYTF. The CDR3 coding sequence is TGTGCCAGCAGTGACTCGGAGACTTCCTATGGCTACACCTTC.

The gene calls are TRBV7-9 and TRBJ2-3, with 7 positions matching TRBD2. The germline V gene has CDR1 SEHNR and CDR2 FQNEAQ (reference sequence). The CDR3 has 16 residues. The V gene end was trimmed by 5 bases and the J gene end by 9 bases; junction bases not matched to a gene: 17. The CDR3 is CASSPRAGKEGWTQYF. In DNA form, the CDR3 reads TGTGCCAGCAGCCCCCGAGCGGGGAAGGAAGGTTGGACGCAGTATTTT.

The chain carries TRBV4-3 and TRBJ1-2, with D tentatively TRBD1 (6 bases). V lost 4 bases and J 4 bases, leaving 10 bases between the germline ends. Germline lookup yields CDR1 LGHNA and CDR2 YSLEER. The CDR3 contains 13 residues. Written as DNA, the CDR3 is TGCGCCAGCAGCCGGGACACCTTCTATGGCTACACCTTC. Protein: CASSRDTFYGYTF.

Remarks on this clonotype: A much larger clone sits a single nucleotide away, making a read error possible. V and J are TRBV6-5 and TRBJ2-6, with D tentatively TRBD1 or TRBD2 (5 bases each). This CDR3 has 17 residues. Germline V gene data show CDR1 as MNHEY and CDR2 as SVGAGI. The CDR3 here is CASSSGTLGSGANVRTF. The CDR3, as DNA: TGTGCCAGCAGTTCCGGGACCTTAGGATCTGGGGCCAACGTCCGGACTTTC.

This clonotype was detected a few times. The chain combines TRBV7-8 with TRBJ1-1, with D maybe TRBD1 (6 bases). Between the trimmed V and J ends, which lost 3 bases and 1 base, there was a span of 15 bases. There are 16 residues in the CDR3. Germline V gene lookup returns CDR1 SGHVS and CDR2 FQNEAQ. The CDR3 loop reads CASSLHPRGPNTEAFF. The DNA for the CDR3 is TGTGCCAGCAGCTTGCATCCCAGGGGACCGAACACTGAAGCTTTCTTT.

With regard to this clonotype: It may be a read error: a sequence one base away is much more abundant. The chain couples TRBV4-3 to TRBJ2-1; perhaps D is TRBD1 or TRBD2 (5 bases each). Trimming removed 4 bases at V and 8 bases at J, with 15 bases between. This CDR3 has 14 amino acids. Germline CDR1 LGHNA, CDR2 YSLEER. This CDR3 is CASSLGTPPYEQFF. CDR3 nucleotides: TGCGCCAGCAGCCTGGGGACGCCCCCCTATGAGCAGTTCTTC.

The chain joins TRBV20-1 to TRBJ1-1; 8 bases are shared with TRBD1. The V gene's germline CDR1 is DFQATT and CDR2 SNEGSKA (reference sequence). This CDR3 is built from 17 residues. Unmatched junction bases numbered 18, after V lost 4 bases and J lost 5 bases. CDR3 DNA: TGCAGTGCTACCCACCCTGGCAGGGGGCAGGGTTCAACTGAAGCTTTCTTT. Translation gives CSATHPGRGQGSTEAFF.

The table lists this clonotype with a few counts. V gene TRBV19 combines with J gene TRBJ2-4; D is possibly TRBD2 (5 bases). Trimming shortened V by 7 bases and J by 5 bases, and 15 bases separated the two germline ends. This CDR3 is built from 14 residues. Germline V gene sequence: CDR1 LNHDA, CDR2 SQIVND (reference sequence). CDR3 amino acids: CASIQPGNENIQYF. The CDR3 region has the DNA TGTGCCAGTATCCAACCGGGAAACGAAAACATTCAGTACTTC.

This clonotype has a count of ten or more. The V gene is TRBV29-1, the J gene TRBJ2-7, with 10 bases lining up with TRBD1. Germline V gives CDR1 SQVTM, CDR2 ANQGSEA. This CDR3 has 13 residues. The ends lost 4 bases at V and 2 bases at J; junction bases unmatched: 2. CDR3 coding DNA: TGCAGCGTTGGAGGGACAGGGGCCTACGAGCAGTACTTC. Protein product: CSVGGTGAYEQYF.

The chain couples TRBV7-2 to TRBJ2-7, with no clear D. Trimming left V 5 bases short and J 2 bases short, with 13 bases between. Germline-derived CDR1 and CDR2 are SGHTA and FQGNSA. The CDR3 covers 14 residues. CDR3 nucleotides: TGTGCCAGCAGCCCTGGACCACCAGCCTACGAGCAGTACTTC. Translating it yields CASSPGPPAYEQYF.